Below, 19 T cell receptor beta chains from the same sample are listed, as sequenced in a study of CD8+CD57+ T cells in acquired aplastic anemia (dated by TCRdb to the late 2010s). Data came from an Illumina HiSeq 2000. Profiling of TCR beta VDJ combinations and CDR3 sequences used genomic DNA as the template. TCRdb reworked the public reads: Q25 trimming with fastp, MiXCR clone assembly, productive beta chains retained. For every CDR3 protein sequence, its rows merge into one entry that carries the most common genes and DNA. The table for this sample lists approximately 380,000 distinct CDR3 sequences; around 72% of them were counted only once. Less than 4% of the sample comes from the top ten. The specimen sequenced was sorted CD4+, CD8+, or CD8+CD57+ T cells (not recorded which) from PBMCs. The receptors derive from a human donor in good health, serving as a control.

Turning to this clonotype: A junction end diverges from the germline sequence, so it may reflect a read error. V and J are TRBV5-1 and TRBJ2-7, with 12 bases matching TRBD2. The V gene's germline CDR1 is SGHRS and CDR2 YFSETQ. The CDR3 is 14 residues long. The CDR3 here is CASSATSGGGEQYF. The CDR3 bases are TGTGCCAGCAGCGCGACTAGCGGGGGCGGCGAGCAGTACTTC.

As for this clonotype: One end of the junction fails to match germline, which may point to a read error. V is TRBV7-9 and J is TRBJ1-4; 7 bases align to TRBD1. The CDR3 runs 13 residues. Germline CDR1 SEHNR, CDR2 FQNEAQ (reference sequence). CDR3 DNA: TGCGCCAGCAGCTTGGGACAGTATGAAAAACTGTTTTTT. This sequence encodes CASSLGQYEKLFF.

This chain connects TRBV9 to TRBJ1-5; 7 bases line up with TRBD1. CDR3 length: 14 residues. Germline loops: CDR1 SGDLS, CDR2 YYNGEE. The J segment lost 5 bases and the V segment lost 3 bases, leaving 5 bases of the junction unmatched. CDR3 nucleotide sequence: TGTGCCAGCAGCGAAGGGGGCAGGGATCAGCCCCAGCATTTT. It specifies CASSEGGRDQPQHF.

The V and J genes are TRBV7-2 and TRBJ2-7; 7 bases are shared with TRBD2. Per the germline V gene, CDR1 is SGHTA and CDR2 is FQGNSA. The CDR3 has 14 amino acids. V was clipped by 3 bases and J by 3 bases; unmatched bases: 5. CDR3 sequence reads: CASSFGRDYYEQYF. Here the CDR3 DNA reads TGTGCCAGCAGCTTTGGCAGGGACTACTACGAGCAGTACTTC.

J is TRBJ2-2 and V is TRBV30; no clear D gene. Germline V lookup: CDR1 GTSNPN, CDR2 SVGIG (reference sequence). The germline V and J ends were trimmed by 2 bases and 5 bases, with 9 bases remaining between them. This CDR3 comprises 13 residues. The CDR3 DNA reads TGTGCCTGGAGTCACTTAAGAACCGGGGAGCTGTTTTTT. Protein: CAWSHLRTGELFF.

The chain carries TRBV7-7 and TRBJ2-5, with D perhaps TRBD1 or TRBD2 (6 bases each). Germline V gene sequence: CDR1 SSHAT, CDR2 FNYEAQ (reference sequence). Trimming took 3 bases from V and 10 from J, leaving 24 bases between them. This CDR3 is built from 16 residues. The CDR3 reads CASSLGGANEQVFQYF. The CDR3 nucleotides read TGTGCCAGCAGCTTGGGGGGCGCGAATGAGCAGGTGTTCCAGTACTTC. The entire variable domain, with the rest obtained from reference TRBV7-7 and TRBJ2-5, is as follows: GAGVSQSPRYKVTKRGQDVTLRCDPISSHATLYWYQQALGQGPEFLTYFNYEAQPDKSGLPSDRFSAERPEGSISTLTIQRTEQRDSAMYRCASSLGGANEQVFQYFGPGTRLLVL.

This clonotype was counted ten times or more. V and J are TRBV6-2 or TRBV6-3 and TRBJ1-1; D unresolved. The V gene's germline CDR1 is MNHEY and CDR2 SVGEGT. This CDR3 contains 14 residues. Trimming cost V 8 bases and J 0 bases, with 13 bases left between them. The CDR3 region is CASAAILVNTEAFF. The CDR3 DNA reads as TGTGCCAGCGCCGCGATCCTGGTGAACACTGAAGCTTTCTTT.

This clonotype has a count of ten or more. The J gene is TRBJ1-6, the V gene TRBV12-3 or TRBV12-4; 9 bases align to TRBD1. The junction had 7 bases not matched to a gene; V was cut back by 6 bases and J by 10 bases. CDR3 length: 14 residues. The CDR3 DNA reads as TGTGCCAGCAGAGGGACAGGGAACGGATCACCCCTCCACTTT. Protein: CASRGTGNGSPLHF.

Concerning this clonotype: It is likely a read error, because the conserved phenylalanine at the end of the CDR3 is missing. The chain recombines TRBV7-2 with TRBJ1-1; D gene ambiguous. CDR1 SGHTA and CDR2 FQGNSA come from the germline V gene. The CDR3 length is 17 residues. V was pared by 3 bases and J by 1 base, with 18 bases between. The CDR3: CASSLYEAEPQNTEAFL. Here the CDR3 DNA reads TGTGCCAGCAGCTTGTACGAAGCGGAGCCTCAGAACACTGAAGCTTTCCTT.

With respect to this clonotype: A junction boundary mismatches the germline segment, possibly from a read error. This chain joins TRBV20-1 and TRBJ1-1, with a weak D call TRBD1 (5 bases). This CDR3 spans 14 amino acids. In germline, CDR1 is DFQATT, CDR2 SNEGSKA (reference sequence). CDR3 in DNA: TGCAGTGCTAGATCTGCAGGGAGGAACACTGAAGTTTTCTTT. Its translation: CSARSAGRNTEVFF.

Points on this clonotype: A junction boundary mismatches the germline segment, possibly from a read error. The rearrangement links TRBV9 to TRBJ2-5; possible D gene TRBD1, 6 bases. CDR1 and CDR2 (germline): SGDLS, YYNGEE. The CDR3 spans 15 residues. CDR3 nucleotides: TGCGCCAGCAGCCGTCGGGGACACAAATTTTCACCCCAGTACTTC. Amino acids: CASSRRGHKFSPQYF.

This clonotype appeared a few times. The chain joins TRBV5-1 to TRBJ1-1; no clear D gene. V was cut by 6 bases and J by 0 bases, with 12 bases left in between. Germline V lookup: CDR1 SGHRS, CDR2 YFSETQ. The CDR3 spans 14 residues. The CDR3 reads CASTQDGLNTEAFF. DNA for the CDR3: TGCGCCAGCACTCAAGACGGACTGAACACTGAAGCTTTCTTT.

The chain links TRBV11-2 to TRBJ2-7; 10 nucleotides match TRBD2. V dropped 5 bases and J dropped 1; count of bases not matched to a gene: 8. CDR1 is SGHAT and CDR2 is FQNNGV in the germline V gene. This CDR3 spans 16 amino acids. The CDR3: CASSPRSGGSSYEQYF. CDR3 in DNA: TGTGCCAGCAGCCCCCGTAGCGGGGGGTCGTCCTACGAGCAGTACTTC. The full variable domain, rest sourced from reference TRBV11-2 and TRBJ2-7, is EAGVAQSPRYKIIEKRQSVAFWCNPISGHATLYWYQQILGQGPKLLIQFQNNGVVDDSQLPKDRFSAERLKGVDSTLKIQPAKLEDSAVYLCASSPRSGGSSYEQYFGPGTRLTVT.

V gene TRBV7-2 combines with J gene TRBJ2-2; D gene uncertain. Germline CDR1 SGHTA, CDR2 FQGNSA. The ends were cut back, 6 bases at V and 5 bases at J, with 16 bases in the middle. This CDR3 is built from 15 residues. CDR3 sequence: CASRTPGPSTGELFF. CDR3 DNA: TGTGCCAGCAGAACCCCCGGGCCGTCTACCGGGGAGCTGTTTTTT.

The chain carries TRBV5-1 and TRBJ2-7; possibly TRBD1 or TRBD2 for D (5 bases each). Trimming removed 4 bases at V and 5 bases at J, with 19 bases between. This CDR3 has 15 amino acids. Germline V gene lookup returns CDR1 SGHRS and CDR2 YFSETQ. The CDR3 bases are TGCGCCAGCAGCGTGGACTTGTCGAGGGACCACGAGCAGTACTTC. Its translation: CASSVDLSRDHEQYF.

This clonotype was observed at least ten times. The chain links TRBV7-7 to TRBJ2-2; the match to TRBD2 covers 7 bases. Germline CDR1 and CDR2: SSHAT and FNYEAQ (reference sequence). The CDR3 loop spans 15 amino acids. The CDR3 reads CASANGGGGTGELFF. CDR3 coding DNA: TGTGCTAGCGCAAACGGCGGGGGAGGGACCGGGGAGCTGTTTTTT.

This clonotype was detected ten times or more. CDR3 in DNA: TGTGCCAGCAGTTACTCGCGTGGGACAGGCTACGAGCAGTACTTC. It is translated as CASSYSRGTGYEQYF. The genes are TRBV6-6 and TRBJ2-7; 8 nucleotides align to TRBD1. Germline lookup yields CDR1 MNHNY and CDR2 SVGAGI (reference sequence). This CDR3 is 15 amino acids long. The V gene end was trimmed by 0 bases and the J gene end by 3 bases; junction bases not matched to a gene: 4.

The rearrangement joins TRBV9 to TRBJ2-7; the D is unclear. Trimming pared 6 bases from V and 5 bases from J, leaving 27 bases between. The length of the CDR3 is 17 residues. Germline values: CDR1 SGDLS, CDR2 YYNGEE. The DNA for the CDR3 is TGTGCCAGCATCCGCATGAGCTCCAATGAATATACGAACGAGCAGTACTTC. It is translated as CASIRMSSNEYTNEQYF.

This clonotype came up a few times. The V and J genes are TRBV19 and TRBJ1-5, with no clear D. The CDR3 contains 14 residues. Germline CDR1 reads LNHDA; CDR2 reads SQIVND (reference sequence). V gave up 3 bases and J gave up 3 bases, with 9 bases separating them. The CDR3 nucleotides are TGTGCCAGTAGTATCTCCGCTCTCAATCAGCCCCAGCATTTT. Translating gives CASSISALNQPQHF. Full variable domain (missing parts from reference TRBV19 and TRBJ1-5): DGGITQSPKYLFRKEGQNVTLSCEQNLNHDAMYWYRQDPGQGLRLIYYSQIVNDFQKGDIAEGYSVSREKKESFPLTVTSAQKNPTAFYLCASSISALNQPQHFGDGTRLSIL.